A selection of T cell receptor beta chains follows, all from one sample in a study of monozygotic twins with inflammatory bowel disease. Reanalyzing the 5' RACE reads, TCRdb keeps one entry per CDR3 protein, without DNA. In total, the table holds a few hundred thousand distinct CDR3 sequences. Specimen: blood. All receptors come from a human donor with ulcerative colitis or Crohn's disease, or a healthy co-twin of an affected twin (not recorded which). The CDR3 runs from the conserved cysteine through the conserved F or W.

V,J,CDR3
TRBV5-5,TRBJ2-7,CASSLRERQFTYEQYF
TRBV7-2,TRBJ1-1,CASSLVVPHTEAFF
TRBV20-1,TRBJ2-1,CSASGQGANEQFF
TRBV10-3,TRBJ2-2,CAISEMSDSRGGPNTGELFF
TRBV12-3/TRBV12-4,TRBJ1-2,CASSPRTGVRGYTF
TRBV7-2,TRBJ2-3,CASSLAASGGWDTQYF
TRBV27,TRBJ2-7,CASSLSRLSSYEQYF
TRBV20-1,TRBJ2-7,CSARDPNQVWGQYF
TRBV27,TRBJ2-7,CASRTRDSMTYEQYF
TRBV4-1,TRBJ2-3,CASSQQALTDTQYF
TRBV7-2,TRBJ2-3,CASSSLYSVAGHPSTDTQYF
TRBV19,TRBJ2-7,CASSIKGRNFYEQYF
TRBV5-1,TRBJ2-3,CASSVTGRTDTQYF
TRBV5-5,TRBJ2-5,CASSLADQEGETQYF
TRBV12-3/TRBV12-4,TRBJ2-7,CASREQGKGSEQYF
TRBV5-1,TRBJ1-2,CASSPTGFVSYTF
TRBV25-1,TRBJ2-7,CASSEGGTGGYEQYF
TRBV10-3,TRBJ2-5,CAISSGTTWKETQYF
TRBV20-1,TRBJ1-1,CSARMTGALRTEAFF
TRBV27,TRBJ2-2,CASSLQPPGQGRGRTGELFF
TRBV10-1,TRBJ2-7,CASSEIGGVTYEQYF
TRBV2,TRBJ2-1,CASSELADYNEQFF
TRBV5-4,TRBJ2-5,CASSPGSGGAQETQYF
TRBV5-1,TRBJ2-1,CASSQEGSHMGNEQFF
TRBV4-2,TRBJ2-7,CAIRPPQDPNEQYF
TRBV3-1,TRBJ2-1,CASSPGTSGEDEQFF
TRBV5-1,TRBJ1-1,CASSKGAGMNTEAFF
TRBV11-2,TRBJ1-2,CASSLVRWTGDEINYGYTF
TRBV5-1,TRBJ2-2,CASSLEAGVELFF
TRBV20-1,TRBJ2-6,CSARAASGANVLTF
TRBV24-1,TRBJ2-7,CATSDRAGTGDYEQYF
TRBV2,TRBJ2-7,CASSDSGPHSYEQYF
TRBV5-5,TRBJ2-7,CASSLRTATSYEQYF
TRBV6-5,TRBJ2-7,CASSYFGQTYEQYF
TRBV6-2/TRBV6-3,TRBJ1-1,CASSSRGRQPMGDTEAFF
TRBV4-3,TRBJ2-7,CASSQEKRTYEQYF
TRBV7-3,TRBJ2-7,CASSLRDGAYEQYF
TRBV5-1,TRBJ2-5,CASSFGQGVRETQYF
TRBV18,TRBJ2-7,CASSSGQGLVEQYF
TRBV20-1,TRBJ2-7,CSARDGTGSSYEQYF
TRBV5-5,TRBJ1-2,CASSSPDRGIDYGYTF
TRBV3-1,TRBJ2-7,CATRDSASYEQYF
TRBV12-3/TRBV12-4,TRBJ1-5,CASSSPGQGKIFDNQPQHF
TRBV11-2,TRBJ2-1,CASSFYRGLYEQFF
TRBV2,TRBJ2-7,CASSATGYEQYF
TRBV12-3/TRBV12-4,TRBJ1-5,CASSPGTVISNQPQHF
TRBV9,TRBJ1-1,CASTQTAGSYTEAFF
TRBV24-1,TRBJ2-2,CATSVGPVKRGGVGELFF
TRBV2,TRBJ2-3,CASSAGLAHTDTQYF
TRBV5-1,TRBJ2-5,CASSLTGGETQYF
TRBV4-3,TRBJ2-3,CASSQDRGSLGTDTQYF
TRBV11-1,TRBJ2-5,CASSFQPGQGQGILETQYF